The clone carrying this T cell receptor (beta chain) has at least ten counts. Antigen unknown. A much larger clone is a single base away; this may be a read error. These data are taken from a study of read filtering for tumor transcriptome and immune sequencing. This library used roughly 0.4 ug RNA and molecular barcoded adaptors spanning alpha/delta and beta/gamma chains. One entry per CDR3 protein results from TCRdb running MiXCR on the reads. The sample has 40,000 or so distinct CDR3 sequences; 14% are singletons. Germline V gene data show CDR1 as DFQATT and CDR2 as SNEGSKA (reference sequence). This CDR3 has 13 residues. General study findings and limits: Single-read clonotypes: about 81.9% of IR-seq clonotypes (roughly 3.5% of reads), about 70% of RNA-seq clonotypes (around 45% of reads).

The rearrangement uses TRBV20-1 and TRBJ2-1, with D possibly TRBD2 on 6 matching bases. The sequenced material came from a population of CD138-negative cells sorted from bone marrow. The sequence was collected from a donor at least 40 years old with multiple myeloma. The CDR3 region has the DNA TGCGGTGCTAGAGTCGGAGGGTACAATGAGCAGTTCTTC. Protein product: CGARVGGYNEQFF.